This T cell receptor (beta chain) came from a study of CD8+CD57+ T cells in acquired aplastic anemia. The germline gives CDR1 PRHDT, CDR2 FYEKMQ (reference sequence). The CDR3 has 14 residues. Worth noting for this clonotype: A single base separates this from a much larger clone, so it may be a read error.

TCR beta VDJ combinations and CDR3 sequences were profiled from genomic DNA. TCRdb re-derived calls from the reads in MiXCR, one entry per CDR3 protein. The repertoire holds 90,000 to 130,000 distinct CDR3 sequences, with less than 65% as singletons. Sequenced input: sorted CD4+, CD8+, or CD8+CD57+ T cells (not recorded which) from PBMCs. This sequence joins TRBV13 and TRBJ2-1; 8 bases align to TRBD1. The source of this sequence is a human donor in good health, serving as a control. The CDR3 DNA reads TGTGCCAGCAGCCCCAGGGGGCCTTACAATGAGCAGCTCTTC. It codes for CASSPRGPYNEQLF.